Below, 21 T cell receptor beta chains from the same sample are listed, as sequenced in a study of radiation and T cells in renal cell carcinoma. Some clones are missing from TCRdb's copy, which holds only in-frame ones; the method was immunoSEQ multiplex PCR. The sample carries some 58,000 clones, around 80% recorded once. Time point: blood 2 weeks post-SBRT. Regarding treatment: 15 Gy SBRT to primary tumor, nephrectomy 4 weeks later. This sample comprised blood, obtained from a patient whose treatment included radiotherapy and nephrectomy. The receptors come from a man in his sixties with renal cell carcinoma.

The chain couples TRBV6-6 to TRBJ1-6; 10 bases line up with TRBD1. Per the germline V gene, CDR1 is MNHNY and CDR2 is SVGAGI (reference sequence). CDR3 size: 14 residues. The V segment lost 5 bases and the J segment 9 bases; nucleotides outside the gene matches: 4. Here the CDR3 reads CASSRQGASSPLHF. The CDR3 DNA is TGTGCCAGCAGTAGACAGGGGGCGTCTTCACCCCTCCACTTT.

This clone was recorded a few times. The chain employs TRBV9 and TRBJ2-1; 8 bases agree with TRBD1. V shed 4 bases and J 6 bases; nucleotides not matched to a gene: 6. The CDR3 spans 14 residues. Germline assignment: CDR1 SGDLS and CDR2 YYNGEE. CDR3 sequence: CASSPRTGPNEQFF. The CDR3 DNA reads TGTGCCAGCAGCCCTAGGACAGGGCCCAATGAGCAGTTCTTC.

This clone was picked up a small number of times. This rearrangement joins TRBV7-2 to TRBJ2-7, with TRBD2 identical over 7 bases. Germline CDR1 SGHTA, CDR2 FQGNSA. This CDR3 contains 13 residues. With 4 bases clipped from V and 7 bases from J, the junction kept 7 bases outside the gene matches. The CDR3 DNA reads TGTGCCAGCAGCTCCCCCGGGGGGAAAGAGCAGTACTTC. Protein product: CASSSPGGKEQYF. Complete variable domain (other parts from reference TRBV7-2 and TRBJ2-7): GAGVSQSPSNKVTEKGKDVELRCDPISGHTALYWYRQSLGQGLEFLIYFQGNSAPDKSGLPSDRFSAERTGGSVSTLTIQRTQQEDSAVYLCASSSPGGKEQYFGPGTRLTVT.

The chain employs TRBV14 and TRBJ2-7; D tentatively fits TRBD1 or TRBD2 (6 bases each). The V end was cut by 4 bases, the J end by 12 bases, with 19 bases between. This CDR3 has 13 amino acids. Germline assignment: CDR1 SGHDN and CDR2 FVKESK. The CDR3 DNA reads as TGTGCCAGCAGCCCCGGAGGGGGAGTAGTGTTGTACGTC. This gives the protein CASSPGGGVVLYV.

The chain is built from TRBV19 and TRBJ2-5, with 10 nucleotides matching TRBD1. Germline V gives CDR1 LNHDA, CDR2 SQIVND (reference sequence). V was clipped by 5 bases and J by 2 bases; unmatched bases: 5. The CDR3 totals 15 residues. The CDR3 sequence: CASSLWTGGQETQYF. Written as DNA, the CDR3 is TGTGCCAGTAGTTTGTGGACAGGGGGACAAGAGACCCAGTACTTC.

Only one count was recorded for this clone. The V call is TRBV7-9, the J call TRBJ2-5; D not resolved. CDR1 and CDR2 from the germline V gene are SEHNR and FQNEAQ (reference sequence). V lost 3 bases to trimming and J lost 1 base, with 6 bases between them. There are 13 residues in the CDR3. CDR3 amino acids: CASSLWVQETQYF. The CDR3 DNA sequence: TGTGCCAGCAGCTTGTGGGTCCAAGAGACCCAGTACTTC.

The V and J genes are TRBV18 and TRBJ1-1; TRBD1 agrees at 9 bases. CDR1 and CDR2 from the germline V gene are KGHSH and LQKENI. V lost 1 base and J lost 4; bases outside the gene matches: 7. This CDR3 region has 16 residues. CDR3 in amino acids: CASSPLDATGGTEAFF. CDR3 sequence (DNA): TGTGCCAGCTCACCACTCGACGCGACAGGGGGCACTGAAGCTTTCTTT.

The V call is TRBV7-2, the J call TRBJ1-5, with 8 bases identical to TRBD1. The V gene's germline CDR1 is SGHTA and CDR2 FQGNSA. The CDR3 spans 17 residues. With V trimmed by 5 bases and J by 2 bases, 11 bases remained unmatched. The DNA for the CDR3 is TGTGCCAGCAGCCCCGGACAGGGAGTGTCGGGCAATCAGCCCCAGCATTTT. Its protein product is CASSPGQGVSGNQPQHF. The full variable domain, in which reference TRBV7-2 and TRBJ1-5 provide the parts outside the CDR3, is GAGVSQSPSNKVTEKGKDVELRCDPISGHTALYWYRQSLGQGLEFLIYFQGNSAPDKSGLPSDRFSAERTGGSVSTLTIQRTQQEDSAVYLCASSPGQGVSGNQPQHFGDGTRLSIL.

This clone is a singleton in its sample. This chain joins TRBV5-1 and TRBJ2-3; 11 nucleotides line up with TRBD1. The germline CDR1 and CDR2 sequences are SGHRS and YFSETQ. The trim removed 2 bases at V and 1 base at J, leaving 3 bases unmatched. The CDR3 has 16 amino acids. The CDR3 is CASSFGTGGGTDTQYF. DNA for the CDR3: TGCGCCAGCAGCTTCGGGACAGGGGGAGGCACAGATACGCAGTATTTT. Full variable domain (missing parts from reference TRBV5-1 and TRBJ2-3): KAGVTQTPRYLIKTRGQQVTLSCSPISGHRSVSWYQQTPGQGLQFLFEYFSETQRNKGNFPGRFSGRQFSNSRSEMNVSTLELGDSALYLCASSFGTGGGTDTQYFGPGTRLTVL.

This clone was counted only a few times. The chain links TRBV13 to TRBJ2-7, with TRBD2 identical over 11 bases. Germline CDR1 and CDR2: PRHDT and FYEKMQ (reference sequence). Unmatched junction bases numbered 3, after V lost 5 bases and J lost 0 bases. CDR3 length equals 15 residues. CDR3 sequence (DNA): TGTGCCAGCAGCCTCGGACTAGCGGGCTCCTACGAGCAGTACGTC. Its translation is CASSLGLAGSYEQYV.

The chain is built from TRBV30 and TRBJ2-6; D gene unclear. The length of the CDR3 is 17 residues. V was clipped by 0 bases and J by 4 bases, with 16 bases between them. Germline loops: CDR1 GTSNPN, CDR2 SVGIG (reference sequence). The DNA of the CDR3 is TGTGCCTGGAGTGTAGTGGGGTTACGTTCAGGGGCCAACGTCCTGACTTTC. Amino acids: CAWSVVGLRSGANVLTF. Complete variable domain (other parts from reference TRBV30 and TRBJ2-6): SQTIHQWPATLVQPVGSPLSLECTVEGTSNPNLYWYRQAAGRGLQLLFYSVGIGQISSEVPQNLSASRPQDRQFILSSKKLLLSDSGFYLCAWSVVGLRSGANVLTFGAGSRLTVL.

The chain links TRBV9 to TRBJ1-2; D remains ambiguous. The CDR3 consists of 14 residues. V gave up 0 bases and J gave up 5 bases, with 11 bases separating them. Looked up from germline, CDR1 is SGDLS and CDR2 is YYNGEE. CDR3 sequence (DNA): TGTGCCAGCAGCGTAGGGTTCAGAACTTATGGCTACACCTTC. This encodes CASSVGFRTYGYTF.

The chain employs TRBV11-1 and TRBJ2-1, with a possible D match to TRBD2 (6 bases). Germline V lookup: CDR1 SGHAT, CDR2 FQDESV (reference sequence). The V and J ends lost 5 bases and 9 bases respectively, with 17 bases between them. CDR3 length: 14 residues. In DNA form, the CDR3 reads TGTGCCAGCAGCACCGCCTCGCGGGAAGGTGAGCAGTTCTTC. This codes for CASSTASREGEQFF.

The chain carries TRBV5-1 and TRBJ2-3; D unresolved. V was shortened by 0 bases and J by 0 bases, with 8 bases between the two germline ends. The CDR3 is 15 amino acids. Germline V gene sequence: CDR1 SGHRS, CDR2 YFSETQ. CDR3 in amino acids: CASSLAEASTDTQYF. CDR3 sequence (DNA): TGCGCCAGCAGCTTGGCCGAGGCAAGCACAGATACGCAGTATTTT.

This clone came up a few times. J is TRBJ2-1 and V is TRBV7-2; D gene unclear. This CDR3 has 13 residues. V was trimmed by 3 bases and J by 10 bases, leaving 13 bases between them. Germline V gene data show CDR1 as SGHTA and CDR2 as FQGNSA. The CDR3 DNA is TGTGCCAGCAGCTTTTTTGTAAGGGAAGAGCAGTTCTTC. Protein product: CASSFFVREEQFF.

The chain has TRBV21-1 and TRBJ2-7; TRBD2 reflects the table's D call only, with no check against the DNA. TRBV21-1 is a pseudogene. CDR3 length: 17 amino acids. CDR3 sequence (DNA): TGTGCCAGCAGCCCCCAACCGGGGGGGGTGGAAGGCTACGAGCAGTACGTC. Its protein product is CASSPQPGGVEGYEQYV.

The chain joins TRBV25-1 to TRBJ1-4; unclear D gene. Germline V gene data show CDR1 as MGHDK and CDR2 as SYGVNS. Trimming pared 1 base from V and 8 bases from J, leaving 8 bases between. This CDR3 comprises 13 residues. CDR3 DNA: TGTGCCAGCAGTGAATGGGGAAGAGAAAAACTGTTTTTT. Its protein product is CASSEWGREKLFF.

The V call is TRBV6-1, the J call TRBJ1-1, with TRBD1 matching over 9 bases. CDR1 is MNHNS, CDR2 SASEGT, per germline. This CDR3 has 14 residues. V was pared by 6 bases and J by 1 base, with 3 bases of the junction left unmatched. DNA of the CDR3: TGTGCCAGCAGGCCGGGACAGGGGAACACTGAAGCTTTCTTT. This translates into CASRPGQGNTEAFF.

There are a few counts of this clone. V is TRBV27 and J is TRBJ1-2, with 7 bases matching TRBD1. J gave up 6 bases and V 0 bases, and 1 base lay outside the gene matches. CDR3 length: 13 residues. CDR1 and CDR2 (germline): MNHEY, SMNVEV (reference sequence). CDR3 DNA: TGTGCCAGCAGTTTATCAGGGGGCAATGGCTACACCTTC. It codes for CASSLSGGNGYTF.

V usage is TRBV7-9 and J usage is TRBJ2-1; 8 bases fit TRBD1. Germline V gene data show CDR1 as SEHNR and CDR2 as FQNEAQ (reference sequence). This CDR3 has 12 residues. V was clipped by 3 bases and J by 10 bases; unmatched bases: 2. The CDR3 loop is CASSFDRGEQFF. The CDR3 DNA reads as TGTGCCAGCAGCTTCGACAGGGGCGAGCAGTTCTTC.

The chain carries TRBV7-8 and TRBJ2-5; 9 positions match TRBD1. With 5 bases clipped from V and 6 bases from J, the junction kept 16 bases outside the gene matches. Germline CDR1 is SGHVS and CDR2 is FQNEAQ. The CDR3 sequence is 17 residues long. The DNA for the CDR3 is TGTGCCAGCAGCCTCAACCCTGACAGGGGGTTCATAAAGACCCAGTACTTC. Translation gives CASSLNPDRGFIKTQYF.